Below, one T cell receptor (beta chain) is given with its context. V shed 6 bases, J shed 0 bases, and the junction held 8 bases outside the gene matches. This CDR3 has 15 amino acids. The germline gives CDR1 KGHSH, CDR2 LQKENI. These data belong to a study of PD-1 blockade in classical Hodgkin lymphoma. Time point of the sample: cycle 4 day 1 (C4D1), after less than 7 weeks of nivolumab. Brentuximab vedotin exposure varied among the patients, all of whom had relapsed after autologous stem cell transplantation. Investigators isolated CD4+ T cells from thawed PBMCs through magnetic negative selection. Generated by immunoSEQ multiplex PCR, the TCRdb table keeps only in-frame clones and is missing some. The profile shows under 20,000 clones, just over 70% of them singletons.

The material sequenced was CD4+ T cells from blood, taken before the fourth cycle of nivolumab. This chain uses TRBV18 with TRBJ2-7; 7 bases line up with TRBD1. This clonotype was sampled from a human donor with classical Hodgkin lymphoma. DNA of the CDR3: TGTGCCAGCTCTCGGGACAGAGCCTTCTCCTACGAGCAGTACTTC. This sequence encodes CASSRDRAFSYEQYF.